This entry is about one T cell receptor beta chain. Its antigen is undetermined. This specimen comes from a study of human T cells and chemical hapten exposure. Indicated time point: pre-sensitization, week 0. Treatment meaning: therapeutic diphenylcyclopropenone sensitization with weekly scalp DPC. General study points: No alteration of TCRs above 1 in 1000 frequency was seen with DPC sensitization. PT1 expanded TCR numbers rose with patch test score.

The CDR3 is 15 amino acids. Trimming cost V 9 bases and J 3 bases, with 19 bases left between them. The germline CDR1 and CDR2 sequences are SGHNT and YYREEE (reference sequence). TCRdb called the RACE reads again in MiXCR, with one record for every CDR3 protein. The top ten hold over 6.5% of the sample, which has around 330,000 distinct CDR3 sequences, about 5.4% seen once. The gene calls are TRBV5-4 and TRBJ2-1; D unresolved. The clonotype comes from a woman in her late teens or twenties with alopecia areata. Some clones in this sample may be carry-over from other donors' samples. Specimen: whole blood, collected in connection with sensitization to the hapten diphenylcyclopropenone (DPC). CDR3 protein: CATTSLGENYNEQFF. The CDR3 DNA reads TGTGCCACCACCTCTCTAGGAGAGAACTACAATGAGCAGTTCTTC.